This entry is about one T cell receptor beta chain. The entry originates in a study of cytomegalovirus exposure and HLA in healthy donors. Both 60 Vbeta primers and 13 Jbeta primers went into the PCR. Sequencing used immunoSEQ multiplex PCR; TCRdb keeps in-frame clones, though not all of them. The sample has approximately 110,000 clones, about 80% seen once. The sequence was obtained from a woman in her forties in good health and CMV-seronegative. Sequencing was done on a sample of PBMCs.

The CDR3 sequence: CAWSREGGSSNSPLHF. The CDR3 region has the DNA TGTGCCTGGAGCCGCGAGGGAGGCAGTTCCAATTCACCCCTCCACTTT. The genes are TRBV30 and TRBJ1-6; D unclear. The CDR3 covers 16 residues. Germline assignment: CDR1 GTSNPN and CDR2 SVGIG (reference sequence). V lost 3 bases, J lost 7 bases, and 19 bases lay in between.